This TCR beta chain stems from a study of human T cells and chemical hapten exposure. As for the study in general: Patients were given diphenylcyclopropenone on the scalp weekly across the approximately 26-week study. Study-level findings and limits: Among TCRs, those above 1 in 1000 frequency were unaffected by DPC sensitization.

The CDR3 consists of 15 residues. Germline lookup yields CDR1 MRHNA and CDR2 SNTAGT. V lost 3 bases and J lost 7, with 17 bases in between. MiXCR, applied by TCRdb to the RACE reads, yields one record per CDR3 protein. The profile shows a few hundred thousand distinct CDR3 sequences, around 5% of them singletons. The time point is: pre-sensitization, week 0. Sample treatment: therapeutic diphenylcyclopropenone sensitization with weekly scalp DPC. This clonotype was detected ten times or more. Its antigen is unidentified. Sample: whole blood, taken in connection with sensitization to the hapten diphenylcyclopropenone (DPC). This TCR derives from a woman aged 18-29 years with alopecia areata. Some clones in this sample may be carry-over from other donors' samples. The rearrangement uses TRBV6-4 and TRBJ2-3, with D possibly TRBD2 on 5 matching bases. The DNA of the CDR3 is TGTGCCAGCAGTGAAGGCTCTGAAGGGAGTCATACGCAGTATTTT. Amino acid sequence: CASSEGSEGSHTQYF.